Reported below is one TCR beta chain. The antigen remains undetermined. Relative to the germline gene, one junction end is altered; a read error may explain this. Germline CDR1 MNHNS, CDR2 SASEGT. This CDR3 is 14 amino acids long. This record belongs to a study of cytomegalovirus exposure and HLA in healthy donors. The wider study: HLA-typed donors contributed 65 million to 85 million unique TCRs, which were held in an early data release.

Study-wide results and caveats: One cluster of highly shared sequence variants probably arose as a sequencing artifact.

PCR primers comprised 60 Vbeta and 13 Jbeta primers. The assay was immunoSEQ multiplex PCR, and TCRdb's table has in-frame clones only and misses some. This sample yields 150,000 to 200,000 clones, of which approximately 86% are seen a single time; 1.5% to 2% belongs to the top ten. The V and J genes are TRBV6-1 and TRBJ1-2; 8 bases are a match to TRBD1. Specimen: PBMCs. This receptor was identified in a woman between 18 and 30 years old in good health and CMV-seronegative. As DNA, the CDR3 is TGTGCCAGCAGTGGGAAGAGACAGGGGACACTAAGCCTCTTC. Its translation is CASSGKRQGTLSLF.